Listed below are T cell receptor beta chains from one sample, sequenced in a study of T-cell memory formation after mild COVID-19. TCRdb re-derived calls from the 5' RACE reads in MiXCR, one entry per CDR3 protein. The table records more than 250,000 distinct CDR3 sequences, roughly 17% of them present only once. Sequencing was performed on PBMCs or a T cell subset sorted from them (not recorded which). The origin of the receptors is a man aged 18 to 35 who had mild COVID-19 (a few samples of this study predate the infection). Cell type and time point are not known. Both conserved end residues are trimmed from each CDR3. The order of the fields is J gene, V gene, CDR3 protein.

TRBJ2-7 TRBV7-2 ASSLGLAGVLGRKY
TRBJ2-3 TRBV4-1 ASSQGEAGDLTDTQY
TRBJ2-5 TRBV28 ASSWDPGQGSQETQY
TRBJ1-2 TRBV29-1 SVWDATNYGYT
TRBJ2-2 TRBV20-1 SARGLGGTQNTGELF
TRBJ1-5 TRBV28 ASADRSVEGGQPQH
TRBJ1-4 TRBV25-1 ASSVTGGEKLF
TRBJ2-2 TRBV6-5 ASNLIGTRNTGELF
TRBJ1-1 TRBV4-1 ASSDARSGQGRHTEAF
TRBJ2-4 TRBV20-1 SAKRQSSGIQY
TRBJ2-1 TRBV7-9 ASSLEVETMF
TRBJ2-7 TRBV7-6 ASSWGRGGYEQY
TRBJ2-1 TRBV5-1 ASGRDSEDNEQF
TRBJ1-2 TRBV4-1 ASSQDRSGANYGYT
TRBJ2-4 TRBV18 ASSPGTAVAKNIQY
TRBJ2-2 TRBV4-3 ASSQAARNTGELF
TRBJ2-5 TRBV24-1 ATSEGRQGKPQETQY
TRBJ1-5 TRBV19 ASQGPSPVQPQH
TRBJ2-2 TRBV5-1 ASSLGLADVTGELF
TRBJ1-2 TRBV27 ASSFSSDSNYGYT
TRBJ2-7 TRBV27 ASSSLARGSYEQY
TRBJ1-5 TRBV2 ASTLTGPSNQPQH
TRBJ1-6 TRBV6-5 ARGGSPLH
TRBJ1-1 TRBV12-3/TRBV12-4 ASSSTGLNTEAF
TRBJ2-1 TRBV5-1 ASSRRGNEQF
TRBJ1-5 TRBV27 ASSPGSGNNQPQH
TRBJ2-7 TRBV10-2 ASRAIAGGVDEQY
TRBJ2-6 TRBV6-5 ASAEPISKILT
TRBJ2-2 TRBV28 ASSLSGITGELF
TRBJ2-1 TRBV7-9 ASSETLVPFEQV
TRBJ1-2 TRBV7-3 ASSPTAGGNYGYT
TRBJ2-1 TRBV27 ASSWSGGFPSYNEQF
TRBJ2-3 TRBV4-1 ASSLSTLAGGGTDTQY
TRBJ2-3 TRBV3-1 ASTFGAAGGNKDTQY
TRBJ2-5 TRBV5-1 ASSLGPNEETQY
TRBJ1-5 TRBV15 ATSRDRTLQPQH